Listed here are 6 T cell receptor beta chains from one sample, sequenced in a study of CD8 T cells in ankylosing spondylitis. TCRdb ran MiXCR on the 5' RACE reads and lists one entry per CDR3 protein. The sample lists around 220,000 distinct CDR3 sequences, approximately 10% seen once, with about a fifth in the top ten. Sequenced: blood, either unsorted or a sorted T cell fraction (not recorded which). The receptors come from a male donor with ankylosing spondylitis or in good health (not recorded which).

This clonotype was detected many times. V and J are TRBV5-8 and TRBJ2-5; 13 bases match TRBD2. The germline V gene encodes CDR1 SGHTS and CDR2 YDEGEE. The CDR3 is 16 amino acids. V gave up 5 bases and J gave up 3 bases; unmatched junction bases: 7. The CDR3 loop reads CASSSGLAGAEETQYF. The CDR3 DNA reads as TGTGCCAGCAGTTCCGGACTAGCGGGGGCCGAAGAGACCCAGTACTTC.

This clonotype was seen a handful of times. The rearrangement joins TRBV20-1 to TRBJ1-5, with D hard to call. This CDR3 comprises 13 residues. Per the germline V gene, CDR1 is DFQATT and CDR2 is SNEGSKA (reference sequence). Trimming stripped 5 bases from V and 3 bases from J, with 11 bases between. CDR3 DNA sequence: TGCAGTGCTCGGACCGGATTCAATCAGCCCCAGCATTTT. Amino acid sequence: CSARTGFNQPQHF.

This clonotype appeared many times. The rearrangement joins TRBV5-1 to TRBJ2-7; 11 positions match TRBD1. Per the germline V gene, CDR1 is SGHRS and CDR2 is YFSETQ. The V segment lost 4 bases and the J segment 9 bases; nucleotides outside the gene matches: 6. The CDR3 consists of 13 residues. Here the CDR3 reads CASSRRTGGVQYF. Here the CDR3 DNA reads TGCGCCAGCAGCCGCCGGACAGGGGGCGTGCAGTACTTC. The entire variable domain, with the rest obtained from reference TRBV5-1 and TRBJ2-7, is as follows: KAGVTQTPRYLIKTRGQQVTLSCSPISGHRSVSWYQQTPGQGLQFLFEYFSETQRNKGNFPGRFSGRQFSNSRSEMNVSTLELGDSALYLCASSRRTGGVQYFGPGTRLTVT.

This clonotype was seen repeatedly, ten times or more. This sequence joins TRBV5-1 and TRBJ2-3, with D tentatively TRBD2 (5 bases). The germline gives CDR1 SGHRS, CDR2 YFSETQ. The ends were cut back, 4 bases at V and 2 bases at J, with 20 bases in the middle. The CDR3 loop spans 17 amino acids. The CDR3 DNA sequence: TGCGCCAGCAGCCCCCGAGGGTCGGCGCAAAACACAGATACGCAGTATTTT. Protein sequence: CASSPRGSAQNTDTQYF.

In the case of this clonotype: A much larger clone sits a single nucleotide away, making a read error possible. The chain combines TRBV10-3 with TRBJ2-1, with 11 bases fitting TRBD2. Germline V gene data show CDR1 as ENHRY and CDR2 as SYGVKD. This CDR3 is 19 amino acids long. CDR3 sequence reads: CANSESLAGGSVSYNEQFF. The CDR3 DNA sequence: TGTGCCAACAGTGAGTCCTTAGCGGGGGGGTCCGTCTCCTACAATGAGCAGTTCTTC.

This clonotype was detected many times. The rearrangement uses TRBV6-1 and TRBJ2-5; D might be TRBD1 (5 bases). Germline V gene data show CDR1 as MNHNS and CDR2 as SASEGT. The CDR3 length is 18 residues. V lost 2 bases and J 2 bases, leaving 21 bases between the germline ends. The CDR3 sequence is CASSELMGLGRVQETQYF. The CDR3 DNA reads as TGTGCCAGCAGTGAATTGATGGGTTTGGGCAGGGTACAAGAGACCCAGTACTTC.